This T cell receptor beta chain was sequenced in a study of T-cell memory formation after mild COVID-19. Germline values: CDR1 SGHVS, CDR2 FQNEAQ. The trim removed 5 bases at V and 7 bases at J, leaving 12 bases unmatched. The CDR3 is made up of 16 amino acids. A single record per CDR3 protein comes from TCRdb applying MiXCR to the 5' RACE reads. The data show about 110,000 distinct CDR3 sequences, around an eighth seen once. As for this clonotype: Its target is unknown.

Overall study results and limits: Prior to infection, memory already included some responding clones, suggesting cross-reactive memory joined.

This sequence originates from an adult woman who had mild COVID-19 (a few samples of this study predate the infection). Cell type and time point are not known. The chain has TRBV7-8 and TRBJ2-4; TRBD1 aligns across 9 bases. Sequenced: PBMCs or a T cell subset sorted from them (not recorded which). CDR3 DNA sequence: TGTGCCAGCAGCGACCATTCACAGGGGGCTTCGAACATTCAGTACTTC. This gives the protein CASSDHSQGASNIQYF.